Described below is a single TCR beta chain sequence and its context. Its antigen remains unidentified. This entry belongs to a study of early T cells in non-severe SARS-CoV-2 infection. About the study: Sequencing of unsorted whole blood was done on bulk RNA, leaving chains unpaired.

Trimming removed 0 bases from V and 0 bases from J; junction bases left unmatched: 7. Germline CDR1 reads LGHNA; CDR2 reads YNFKEQ. The CDR3 extends over 17 amino acids. Study-wide results and limits: The study's VDJdb matching favored anti-spike CD8 responses and missed private and CD4 specificities.

Individual cDNA molecules carried attached unique molecular identifiers. TCRdb ran MiXCR on the 5' RACE reads and lists one entry per CDR3 protein. Of fewer than 75,000 distinct CDR3 sequences in the sample, less than 20% were seen once. The receptor was isolated from an adult who was a healthcare worker with PCR-confirmed SARS-CoV-2 infection or an uninfected control (not recorded which). The sample was whole blood, taken at baseline. The rearrangement links TRBV4-2 to TRBJ1-1, with 7 bases identical to TRBD1. CDR3 protein: CASSQDIGGEVNTEAFF. CDR3 nucleotides: TGTGCCAGCAGCCAAGATATAGGGGGCGAGGTGAACACTGAAGCTTTCTTT.